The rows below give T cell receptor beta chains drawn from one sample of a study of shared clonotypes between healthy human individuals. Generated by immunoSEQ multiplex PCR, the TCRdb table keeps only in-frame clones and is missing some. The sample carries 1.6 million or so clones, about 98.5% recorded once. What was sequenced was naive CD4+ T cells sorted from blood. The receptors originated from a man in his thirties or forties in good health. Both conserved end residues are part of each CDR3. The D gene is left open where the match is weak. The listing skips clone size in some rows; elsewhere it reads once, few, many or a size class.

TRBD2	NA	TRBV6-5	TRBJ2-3	TGTGCCAGCAGTGTCCGACTAGCGGCCACAGATACGCAGTATTTT	CASSVRLAATDTQYF
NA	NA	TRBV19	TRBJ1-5	TGTGAACCGGTGCTAAGCAATCAGCCCCAGCATTTT	CEPVLSNQPQHF
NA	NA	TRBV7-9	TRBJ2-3	TGTGCCAGCAGCTTAAATCTGGCGGTGGGGGATACGCAGTATTTT	CASSLNLAVGDTQYF
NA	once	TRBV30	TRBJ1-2	TGTGCCTGGAGTGTCAGGAACTATGGCTACACCTTC	CAWSVRNYGYTF
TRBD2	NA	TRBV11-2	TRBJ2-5	TGTGCCAGCAGCGCCGGGACTAGCGGGAGGGTAGAGACCCAGTACTTC	CASSAGTSGRVETQYF
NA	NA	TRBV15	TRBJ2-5	TGTGCCACCAGCACCGGTTGGGAGACCCAGTACTTC	CATSTGWETQYF
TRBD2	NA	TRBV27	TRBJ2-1	TGTGCCAGCAGACGGACTAGCGGCTACAATGAGCAGTTCTTC	CASRRTSGYNEQFF
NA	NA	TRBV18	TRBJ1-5	TGTGCCAGCTCACCACGGGCGGATAATCAGCCCCAGCATTTT	CASSPRADNQPQHF
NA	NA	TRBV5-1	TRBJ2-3	TGCGCCAGCAGCCTCGGCTCGGGAGATACGCAGTATTTT	CASSLGSGDTQYF
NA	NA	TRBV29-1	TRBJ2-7	TGCAGCGTTGTTAGCAGGAAAACCTACGAGCAGTACTTC	CSVVSRKTYEQYF
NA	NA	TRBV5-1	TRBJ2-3	TGCGCCAGCAGACCTTCGAGGGGCACAGATACGCAGTATTTT	CASRPSRGTDTQYF
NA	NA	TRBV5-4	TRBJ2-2	TGTGCCAGCAGCCGACCGACCCTCAGTACGAACACCGGGGAGCTGTTTTTT	CASSRPTLSTNTGELFF
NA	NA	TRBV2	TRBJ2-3	TGTGCCAGCAGTGTAGAGGGAGTCCCAGATACGCAGTATTTT	CASSVEGVPDTQYF
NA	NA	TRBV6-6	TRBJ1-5	TGTGCCAGCAGTAAATCGGACGCTTATCAGCCCCAGCATTTT	CASSKSDAYQPQHF
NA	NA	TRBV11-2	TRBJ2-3	TGTGCCAGCAGCCTGCTTAACTCGGGGGCGAGGACAGATACGCAGTATTTT	CASSLLNSGARTDTQYF
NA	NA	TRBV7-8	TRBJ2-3	TGTGCCAGCAGCTTAGTGCGGCAGGGCGGGACAGATACGCAGTATTTT	CASSLVRQGGTDTQYF